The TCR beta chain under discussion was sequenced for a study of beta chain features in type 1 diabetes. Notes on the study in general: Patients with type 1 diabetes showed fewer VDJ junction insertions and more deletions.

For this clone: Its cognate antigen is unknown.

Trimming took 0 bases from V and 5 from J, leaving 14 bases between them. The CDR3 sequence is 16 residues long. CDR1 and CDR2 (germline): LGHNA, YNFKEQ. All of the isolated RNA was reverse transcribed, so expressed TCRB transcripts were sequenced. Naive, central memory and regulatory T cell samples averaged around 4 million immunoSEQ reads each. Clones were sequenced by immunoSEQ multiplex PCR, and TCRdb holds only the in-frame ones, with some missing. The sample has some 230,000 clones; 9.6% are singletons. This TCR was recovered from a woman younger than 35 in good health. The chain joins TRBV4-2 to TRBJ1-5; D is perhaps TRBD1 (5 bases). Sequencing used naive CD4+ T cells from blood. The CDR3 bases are TGTGCCAGCAGCCAAGATCAGGCAGCCAGGGATCAGCCCCAGCATTTT. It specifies CASSQDQAARDQPQHF.